Listed below are T cell receptor beta chains from one sample, sequenced in a study of T cell changes during pregnancy in multiple sclerosis. Some clones are missing from TCRdb's copy, which holds only in-frame ones; the method was immunoSEQ multiplex PCR. The profile shows tens of thousands of clones, 89% of them singletons. Source: CD4+ T cells from peripheral blood mononuclear cells, taken in the first trimester of pregnancy. These receptors originate from a female donor with multiple sclerosis, enrolled in a pregnancy study. The conserved cysteine and the conserved F or W are not part of the CDR3 here. The D gene is left open where the match is weak.

TRBV25-1,10,NA,ASSGSSDTQY
TRBV7-9,13,NA,ASSPWGLSNQPQH
TRBV6-7,13,NA,ASSRRGLSGNTIY
TRBV2,15,NA,ASSPTLTGFSGNTIY
TRBV7-8,14,TRBD2,ASSLRREPTYNEQF
TRBV10-3,12,TRBD1,ATGTGDENTEAF
TRBV2,11,TRBD2,ASVSGWGGEQY
TRBV4-3,12,NA,ASSQASGGYGYT
TRBV19,12,NA,ASSIVSSARGYT
TRBV6-5,13,NA,ASSYSGLIGNTIY